The present TCR beta chain was sequenced within a study of spatial heterogeneity in lung cancer. The wider study: A consistent excess of beta-chain over alpha-chain sequences was detected. Study findings and constraints: Mutation counts in tumors were tracked by counts of expanded intratumoral alpha and beta TCRs.

Each CDR3 protein gets one entry after TCRdb re-called the 5' RACE reads with MiXCR. The sample consists of 5,000 to 8,000 distinct CDR3 sequences, 6.5% to 8% of them appearing once. The V and J ends lost 4 bases and 4 bases, in that order; junction bases with no gene match: 8. The CDR3 spans 17 residues. Germline V gene data show CDR1 as LGHNA and CDR2 as YNFKEQ. This clonotype counts as medium-sized. Its antigen is unidentified. The time point here: sample taken at primary tumor resection. No cell sorting; template was whole RNA from tumor, lung tissue or PBMC. The clonotype comes from a male donor with early-stage non-small cell lung cancer. Sequencing was performed on lung tumor tissue, taken at surgery. V and J are TRBV4-2 and TRBJ1-6, with TRBD1 matching 9 bases. The CDR3 DNA follows: TGTGCCAGCAGCCGACCGGGACAGGGAAGGTATAATTCACCCCTCCACTTT. Translated: CASSRPGQGRYNSPLHF.